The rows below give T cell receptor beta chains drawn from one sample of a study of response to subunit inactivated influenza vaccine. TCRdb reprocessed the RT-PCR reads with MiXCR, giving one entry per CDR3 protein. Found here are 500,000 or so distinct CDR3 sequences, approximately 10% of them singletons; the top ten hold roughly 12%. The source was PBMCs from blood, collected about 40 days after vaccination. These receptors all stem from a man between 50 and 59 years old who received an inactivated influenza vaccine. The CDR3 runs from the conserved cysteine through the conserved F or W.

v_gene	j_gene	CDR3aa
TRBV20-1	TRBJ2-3	CSTTQGAGTDTQYF
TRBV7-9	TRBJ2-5	CASSLLDRGEETQYF
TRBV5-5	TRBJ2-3	CASSLVGQGNGPDTQYF
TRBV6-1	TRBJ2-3	CASSLSGGARVSDTQYF
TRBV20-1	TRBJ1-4	CSARRADGDEKLFF
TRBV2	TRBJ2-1	CASIARGAFRF
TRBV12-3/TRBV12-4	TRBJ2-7	CASSRLGPSLTYEQYF
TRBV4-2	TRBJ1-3	CASSQERGASGNTIYF
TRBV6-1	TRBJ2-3	CASIRDRITDTQYF
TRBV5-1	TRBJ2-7	CASKFDVTKRGGLYEQYF
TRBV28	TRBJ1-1	CASRPRQLNTEAFF